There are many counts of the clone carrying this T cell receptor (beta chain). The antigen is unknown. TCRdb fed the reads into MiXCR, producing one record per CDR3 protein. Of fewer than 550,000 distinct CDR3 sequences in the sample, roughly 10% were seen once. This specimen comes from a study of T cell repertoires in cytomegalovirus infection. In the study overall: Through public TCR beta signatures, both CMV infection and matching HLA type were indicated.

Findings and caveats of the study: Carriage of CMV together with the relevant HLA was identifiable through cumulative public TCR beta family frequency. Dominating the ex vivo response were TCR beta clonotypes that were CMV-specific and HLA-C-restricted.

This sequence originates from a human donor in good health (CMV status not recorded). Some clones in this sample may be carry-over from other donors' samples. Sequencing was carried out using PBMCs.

The CDR3 bases are TGTGCCAGCAGCCCCCGGTGGGGGGACAATGAGCAGTTCTTC. This translates into CASSPRWGDNEQFF. V gene TRBV7-9 combines with J gene TRBJ2-1, with D possibly being TRBD2 (6 bases). The CDR3 loop spans 14 amino acids. Trimming removed 5 bases at V and 5 bases at J, with 13 bases between. Germline V gene sequence: CDR1 SEHNR, CDR2 FQNEAQ (reference sequence).